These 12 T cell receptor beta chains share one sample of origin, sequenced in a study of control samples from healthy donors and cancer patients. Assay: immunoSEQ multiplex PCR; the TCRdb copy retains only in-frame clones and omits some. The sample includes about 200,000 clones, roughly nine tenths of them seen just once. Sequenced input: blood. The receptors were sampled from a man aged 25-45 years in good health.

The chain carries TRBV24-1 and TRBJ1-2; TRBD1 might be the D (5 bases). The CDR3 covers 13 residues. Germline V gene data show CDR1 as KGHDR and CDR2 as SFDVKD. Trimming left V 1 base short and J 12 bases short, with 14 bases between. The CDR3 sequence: CATSDFRRDWDTF. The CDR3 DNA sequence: TGTGCCACCAGTGATTTTAGGAGGGACTGGGACACCTTC.

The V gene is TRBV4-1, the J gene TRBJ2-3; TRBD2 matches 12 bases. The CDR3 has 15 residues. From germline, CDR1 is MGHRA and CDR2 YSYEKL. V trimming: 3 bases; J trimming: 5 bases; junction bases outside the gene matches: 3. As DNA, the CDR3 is TGCGCCAGCAGCCAGCTAGCGGGGGGGGTAGATACGCAGTATTTT. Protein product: CASSQLAGGVDTQYF.

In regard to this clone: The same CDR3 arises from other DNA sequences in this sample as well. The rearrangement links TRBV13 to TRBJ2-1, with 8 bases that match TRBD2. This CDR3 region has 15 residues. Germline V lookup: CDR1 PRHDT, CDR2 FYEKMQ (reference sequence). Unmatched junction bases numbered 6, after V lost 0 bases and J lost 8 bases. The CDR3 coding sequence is TGTGCCAGCAGCTTAGGAAGCGGGGGAGGCGATGAGCAGTTCTTC. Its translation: CASSLGSGGGDEQFF.

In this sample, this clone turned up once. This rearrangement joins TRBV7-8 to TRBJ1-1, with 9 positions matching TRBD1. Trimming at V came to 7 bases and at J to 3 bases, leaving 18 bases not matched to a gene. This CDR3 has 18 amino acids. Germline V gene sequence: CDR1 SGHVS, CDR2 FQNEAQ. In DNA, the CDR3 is TGTGCCAGCACATTCTTCTCGGGTCACAGGGGGCGAGACACTGAAGCTTTCTTT. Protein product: CASTFFSGHRGRDTEAFF.

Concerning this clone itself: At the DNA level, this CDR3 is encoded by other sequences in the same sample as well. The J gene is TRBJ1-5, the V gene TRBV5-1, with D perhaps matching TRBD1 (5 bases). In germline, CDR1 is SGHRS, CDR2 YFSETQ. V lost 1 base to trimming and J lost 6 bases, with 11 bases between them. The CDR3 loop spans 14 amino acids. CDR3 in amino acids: CASSLSGAGQPQHF. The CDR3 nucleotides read TGCGCCAGCAGCTTGAGCGGGGCCGGTCAGCCCCAGCATTTT. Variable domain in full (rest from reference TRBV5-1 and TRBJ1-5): KAGVTQTPRYLIKTRGQQVTLSCSPISGHRSVSWYQQTPGQGLQFLFEYFSETQRNKGNFPGRFSGRQFSNSRSEMNVSTLELGDSALYLCASSLSGAGQPQHFGDGTRLSIL.

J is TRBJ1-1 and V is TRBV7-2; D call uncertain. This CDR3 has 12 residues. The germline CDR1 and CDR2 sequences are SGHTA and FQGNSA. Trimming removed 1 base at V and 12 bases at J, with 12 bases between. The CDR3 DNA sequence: TGTGCCAGCAGCTTAGTGACCGGGTCGCCTTTCTTT. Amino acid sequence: CASSLVTGSPFF.

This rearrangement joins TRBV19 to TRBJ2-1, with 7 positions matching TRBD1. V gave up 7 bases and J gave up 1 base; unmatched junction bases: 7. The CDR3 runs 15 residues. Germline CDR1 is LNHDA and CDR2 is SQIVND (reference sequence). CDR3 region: CASNNRGGSYNEQFF. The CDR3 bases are TGTGCCAGTAATAACAGGGGCGGATCCTACAATGAGCAGTTCTTC.

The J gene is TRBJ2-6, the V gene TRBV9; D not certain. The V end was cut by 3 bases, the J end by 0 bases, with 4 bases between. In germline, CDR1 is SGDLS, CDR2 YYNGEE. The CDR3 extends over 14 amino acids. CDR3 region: CASSGPSGANVLTF. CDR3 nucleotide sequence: TGTGCCAGCAGCGGACCCTCTGGGGCCAACGTCCTGACTTTC.

For the CDR3, the DNA is TGTGCCAGCACCAGAACAGCGATGAACACTGAAGCTTTCTTT. It specifies CASTRTAMNTEAFF. This chain links TRBV27 with TRBJ1-1; D call uncertain. CDR1 MNHEY and CDR2 SMNVEV come from the germline V gene (reference sequence). The V and J ends lost 7 bases and 0 bases respectively, with 12 bases between them. This CDR3 comprises 14 residues.

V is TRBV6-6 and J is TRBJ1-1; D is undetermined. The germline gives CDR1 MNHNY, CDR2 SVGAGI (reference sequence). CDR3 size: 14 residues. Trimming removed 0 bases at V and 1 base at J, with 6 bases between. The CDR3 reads CASSYSPGNTEAFF. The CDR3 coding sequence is TGTGCCAGCAGTTACTCACCGGGGAACACTGAAGCTTTCTTT.

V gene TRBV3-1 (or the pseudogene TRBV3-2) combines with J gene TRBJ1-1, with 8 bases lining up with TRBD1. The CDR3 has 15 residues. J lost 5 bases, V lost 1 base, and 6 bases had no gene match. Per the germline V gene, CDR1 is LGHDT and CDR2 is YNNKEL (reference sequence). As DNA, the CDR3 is TGTGCCAGCAGCCAAGTTCAGGGGGCACAGACTGAAGCTTTCTTT. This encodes CASSQVQGAQTEAFF.

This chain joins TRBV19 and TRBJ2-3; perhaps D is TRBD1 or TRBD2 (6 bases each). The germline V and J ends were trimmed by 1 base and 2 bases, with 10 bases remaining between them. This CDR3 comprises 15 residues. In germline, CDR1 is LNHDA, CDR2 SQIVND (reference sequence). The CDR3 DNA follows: TGTGCCAGTAGTATAGCGGGGGCCTTCACAGATACGCAGTATTTT. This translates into CASSIAGAFTDTQYF. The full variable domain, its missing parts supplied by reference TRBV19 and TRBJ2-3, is DGGITQSPKYLFRKEGQNVTLSCEQNLNHDAMYWYRQDPGQGLRLIYYSQIVNDFQKGDIAEGYSVSREKKESFPLTVTSAQKNPTAFYLCASSIAGAFTDTQYFGPGTRLTVL.